These T cell receptor beta chains were read from a single sample in a study of circulating CD8 cells and anti-PD-1 response in melanoma. Each CDR3 protein gets one entry after TCRdb re-called the reads with MiXCR. The sample includes around 610 distinct CDR3 sequences, 3.5% to 4% of them seen just once. The specimen comprised CD8+ T cells from PBMCs, sampled at baseline or after one month of anti-PD-1 therapy (not recorded which). The origin of the receptors is a human donor with melanoma. Both conserved end residues are part of each CDR3. The order of the fields is D gene, V gene, clone size, J gene, CDR3 protein, CDR3 DNA. The D gene is left open where the match is weak. Size is stated as how often the clone was seen (once, few, many) or a class if it is expanded.

-	TRBV9	large	TRBJ2-3	CASSVGADTQYF	TGTGCCAGCAGCGTAGGGGCAGATACGCAGTATTTT
TRBD1	TRBV19	large	TRBJ1-5	CASSADRVRPQHF	TGTGCCAGTAGTGCGGACAGGGTGCGGCCCCAGCATTTT
TRBD1	TRBV2	medium-sized	TRBJ1-5	CASRLAAGGSNQPQHF	TGTGCCAGCAGACTCGCGGCAGGGGGGAGCAATCAGCCCCAGCATTTT
-	TRBV2	large	TRBJ2-1	CASRPPGGDNEQFF	TGTGCCAGCAGGCCCCCAGGAGGGGACAATGAGCAGTTCTTC
TRBD1	TRBV29-1	large	TRBJ2-2	CSVEGRGLHTGELFF	TGCAGCGTTGAAGGCAGGGGGTTGCACACCGGGGAGCTGTTTTTT
TRBD1	TRBV9	large	TRBJ1-2	CASSPTGQGALGYTF	TGTGCCAGCAGCCCCACCGGACAGGGGGCGTTGGGCTACACCTTC
-	TRBV6-1	medium-sized	TRBJ2-1	CASSEAGGGEYNEQFF	TGTGCCAGCAGTGAAGCAGGCGGGGGCGAGTACAATGAGCAGTTCTTC
TRBD2	TRBV7-2	large	TRBJ2-5	CASSPWTSGGGETQYF	TGTGCCAGCAGCCCCTGGACTAGCGGGGGAGGCGAGACCCAGTACTTC
TRBD2	TRBV19	medium-sized	TRBJ2-1	CASSIRSGGSSYNEQFF	TGTGCCAGTAGTATAAGGTCGGGGGGAAGCTCCTACAATGAGCAGTTCTTC
-	TRBV7-3	large	TRBJ2-3	CASSSVGDTQYF	TGTGCCAGCAGCTCCGTAGGAGATACGCAGTATTTT